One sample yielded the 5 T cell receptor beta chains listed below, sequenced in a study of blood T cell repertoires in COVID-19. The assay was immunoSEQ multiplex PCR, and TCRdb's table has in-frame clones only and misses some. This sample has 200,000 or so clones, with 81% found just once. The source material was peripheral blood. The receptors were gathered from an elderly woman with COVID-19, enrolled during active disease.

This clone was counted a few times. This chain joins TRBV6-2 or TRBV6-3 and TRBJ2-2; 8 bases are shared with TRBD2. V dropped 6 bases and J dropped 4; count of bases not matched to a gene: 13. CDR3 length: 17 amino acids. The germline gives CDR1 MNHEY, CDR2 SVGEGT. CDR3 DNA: TGTGCCAGCAGCCCGGAAAGCGGGGGCGCGAGCACCGGGGAGCTGTTTTTT. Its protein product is CASSPESGGASTGELFF.

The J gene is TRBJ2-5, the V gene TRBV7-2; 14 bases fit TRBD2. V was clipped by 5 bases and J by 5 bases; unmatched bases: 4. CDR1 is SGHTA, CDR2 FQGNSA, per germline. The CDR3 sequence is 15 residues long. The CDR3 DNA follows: TGTGCCAGCAGCCGGGGACTAGCGGGAGCCGAGACCCAGTACTTC. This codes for CASSRGLAGAETQYF.

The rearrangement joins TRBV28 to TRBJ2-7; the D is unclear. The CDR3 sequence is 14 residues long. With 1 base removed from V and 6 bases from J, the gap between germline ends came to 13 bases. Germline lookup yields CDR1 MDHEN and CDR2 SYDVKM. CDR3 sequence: CASSLSRNHGEQYF. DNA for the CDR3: TGTGCCAGCAGTTTATCTAGAAACCATGGCGAGCAGTACTTC. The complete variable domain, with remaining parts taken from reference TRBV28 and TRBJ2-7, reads DVKVTQSSRYLVKRTGEKVFLECVQDMDHENMFWYRQDPGLGLRLIYFSYDVKMKEKGDIPEGYSVSREKKERFSLILESASTNQTSMYLCASSLSRNHGEQYFGPGTRLTVT.

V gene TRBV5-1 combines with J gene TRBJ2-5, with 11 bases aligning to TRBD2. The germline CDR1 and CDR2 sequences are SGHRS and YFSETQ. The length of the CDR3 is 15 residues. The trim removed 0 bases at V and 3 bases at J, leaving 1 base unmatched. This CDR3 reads CASSLVGLAEETQYF. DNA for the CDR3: TGCGCCAGCAGCTTGGTGGGACTAGCGGAAGAGACCCAGTACTTC.

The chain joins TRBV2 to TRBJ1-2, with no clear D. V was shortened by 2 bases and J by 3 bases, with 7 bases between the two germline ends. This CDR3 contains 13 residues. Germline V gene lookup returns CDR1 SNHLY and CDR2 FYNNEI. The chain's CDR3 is CASSESVYYGYTF. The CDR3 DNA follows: TGTGCCAGCAGTGAATCAGTTTACTATGGCTACACCTTC.